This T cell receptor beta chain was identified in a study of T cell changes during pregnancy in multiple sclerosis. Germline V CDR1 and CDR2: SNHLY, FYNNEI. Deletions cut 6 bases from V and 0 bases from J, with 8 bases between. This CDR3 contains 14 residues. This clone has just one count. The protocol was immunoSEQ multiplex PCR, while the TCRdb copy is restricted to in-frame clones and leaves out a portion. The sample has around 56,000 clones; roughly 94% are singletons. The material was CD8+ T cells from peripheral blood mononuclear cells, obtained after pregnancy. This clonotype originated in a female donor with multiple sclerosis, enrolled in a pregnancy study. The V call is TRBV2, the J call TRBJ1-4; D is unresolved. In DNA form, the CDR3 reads TGTGCCAGCAGCCCGGGAGCAACTAATGAAAAACTGTTTTTT. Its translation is CASSPGATNEKLFF.